The 3 T cell receptor beta chains below were found in one sample sequenced in a study of beta chain features in type 1 diabetes (dated by TCRdb to between 2017 and 2018). Paper-wide results and their limitations: Type 1 diabetes patients showed a moderate but significant shortening of TCRB CDR3 length in all four CD4+ subsets.

The antigens of these receptors remain unknown. Library generation was performed with the immunoSEQ multiplex PCR assay. All of the isolated RNA was reverse transcribed with the High Capacity cDNA Reverse Transcription Kit, so expressed TCRB transcripts were sequenced. TCRdb re-hosts the immuneACCESS table, in-frame sequences only. Its copies lack some clones; in the studies checked, an unresolved V gene accounts for under half of them, and the cause for the rest is not known. The sample profile shows about 260,000 clones; 24% of them were found once. The ten largest clones represent 0.012% of the sample. The source material was naive CD4+ T cells from blood. Reading the label with the study, this specimen's cell subset or site is: true naive CD4+ T cells. The source of these receptors is a woman in her thirties with type 1 diabetes.

The chain links TRBV10-3 to TRBJ2-7; maybe TRBD1 (6 bases). This CDR3 is 13 amino acids long. The V gene lost 3 bases and the J gene lost 5 bases, with 11 bases spanning the gap. Per germline, CDR1 ENHRY and CDR2 SYGVKD. CDR3 bases: TGTGCCATCAGTGAAGAAGGGGGTAACGAGCAGTACTTC. This translates into CAISEEGGNEQYF.

This clone was detected a few times. J is TRBJ2-1 and V is TRBV30, with TRBD1 matching over 7 bases. With 7 bases clipped from V and 2 bases from J, the junction kept 11 bases outside the gene matches. CDR1 is GTSNPN, CDR2 SVGIG, per germline (reference sequence). This CDR3 contains 15 residues. The CDR3 protein is CASPRNRGAYNEQFF. The CDR3 bases are TGTGCCTCGCCGAGGAACAGGGGAGCCTACAATGAGCAGTTCTTC.

V gene TRBV21-1 combines with J gene TRBJ1-1. TRBV21-1 is an annotated pseudogene. This CDR3 contains 13 residues. CDR3 in amino acids: CASNKKEGTEAFF. In DNA, the CDR3 is TGTGCCAGCAACAAAAAGGAGGGAACTGAAGCTTTCTTT.